The rows below give T cell receptor beta chains drawn from one sample of a study of radiotherapy plus CTLA-4 blockade in lung cancer. Sequenced by immunoSEQ multiplex PCR; TCRdb stores in-frame clones only, minus some. The data show 90,000 to 100,000 clones, 65% to 85% seen once. Sequences were derived from peripheral blood, sampled from a patient treated with radiotherapy plus ipilimumab. The receptors originated from a human donor with non-small cell lung cancer who had a partial response to radiotherapy plus ipilimumab. Some clones in this sample may be carry-over from other donors' samples. Each CDR3 is given with its conserved first and last residue. The D gene is left open where the match is weak. Not every row has a clone size; where given, it reads once, few, many or a size class.

clone_size	d_call	v_call	j_call	cdr3_nt	cdr3_aa
few	-	TRBV10-3	TRBJ1-1	TGTGCCATCAGGTGGGAGGGTTTGAACACTGAAGCTTTCTTT	CAIRWEGLNTEAFF
-	-	TRBV6-6	TRBJ2-3	TGTGCCAGCAGCCCAGACACCCTACAGACGGATACGCAGTATTTT	CASSPDTLQTDTQYF
few	-	TRBV27	TRBJ1-1	TGTGCCAGCAGCCAACAGAGGGACACTGAAGCTTTCTTT	CASSQQRDTEAFF
-	TRBD1	TRBV27	TRBJ2-2	TGTGCCAGCAGTTCCACGACAGGGATTCTGAACACCGGGGAGCTGTTTTTT	CASSSTTGILNTGELFF
-	TRBD1	TRBV5-1	TRBJ2-1	TGCGCCAGCATCACCGGGACAGGGGTCTACAATGAGCAGTTCTTC	CASITGTGVYNEQFF
many	TRBD1	TRBV28	TRBJ1-1	TGTGCCAGCACCCCCTACAGCCCTCGGACAGGAGTGAACACTGAAGCTTTCTTT	CASTPYSPRTGVNTEAFF
-	TRBD1	TRBV29-1	TRBJ1-2	TGCAGCGTGTTACTGGACAGGGCGGGGGGCTACACCTTC	CSVLLDRAGGYTF
-	-	TRBV6-5	TRBJ1-1	TGTGCCAGCAGTATTCCGGGACAGAACACTGAAGCTTTCTTT	CASSIPGQNTEAFF
-	-	TRBV27	TRBJ2-6	TGTGCCAGCCGACCAGGGAAGGCCGTCTCTGGGGCCAACGTCCTGACTTTC	CASRPGKAVSGANVLTF
-	TRBD2	TRBV10-2	TRBJ2-5	TGCGCCAGCAGGCTAGCGGGAGGGCCAGAAGAGCAGTACTTC	CASRLAGGPEEQYF
few	-	TRBV10-2	TRBJ1-2	TGCGCCAGCAGTGACGGTTTCTATGGCTACACCTTC	CASSDGFYGYTF
few	-	TRBV6-1	TRBJ1-3	TGTGCCAGCAGTGTCGAGTGGAGACGAAACACCATATATTTT	CASSVEWRRNTIYF
-	TRBD2	TRBV18	TRBJ2-1	TGTGCCAGCTCACCATTCTCACTAGCGGGAGGGTCGTCGTACAATGAGCAGTTCTTC	CASSPFSLAGGSSYNEQFF
-	TRBD1	TRBV9	TRBJ1-2	TGTGCCAGCAGCGTAGAACCGGGACAGGGCCGAGGCTACACCTTC	CASSVEPGQGRGYTF
-	TRBD1	TRBV7-8	TRBJ2-7	TGTGCCAGCAGCCTTACCGACCATACTGGGACAGCCGCCTCCTACGAGCAGTACTTC	CASSLTDHTGTAASYEQYF
-	-	TRBV4-3	TRBJ2-5	TGCGCCAGCAGCCAAGGACGCGGACAGACTCAAGAGACCCAGTACTTC	CASSQGRGQTQETQYF
-	TRBD2	TRBV28	TRBJ2-1	TGTGCCAGCAGTCTACTAGCGGGAGAGGTCCATGAGCAGTTCTTC	CASSLLAGEVHEQFF
few	-	TRBV27	TRBJ2-1	TGTGCCAGCAGTCCCGGGGTGATTGTGTCCTACAATGAGCAGTTCTTC	CASSPGVIVSYNEQFF
few	-	TRBV5-1	TRBJ2-2	TGCGCCAGCAGCTTGTCTACATCTCAGGCCGGGGAGCTGTTTTTT	CASSLSTSQAGELFF
-	-	TRBV21-1	TRBJ2-3	TGTGCCAGCAGCAAAGCGCGGGGACAGGACCAGGATACGCAGTATTTT	CASSKARGQDQDTQYF
once	-	TRBV18	TRBJ1-2	TGTGCCAGCTCACCACCCGGACTTCTAAACTATGGCTACACCTTC	CASSPPGLLNYGYTF
-	TRBD2	TRBV4-2	TRBJ2-5	TGTGCCAGCAGCCAAGATGTGGGGAGGGGAGAGACCCAGTACTTC	CASSQDVGRGETQYF
-	-	TRBV7-2	TRBJ1-6	TGTGCCAGCAGCTTTAATAATTCACCCCTCCACTTT	CASSFNNSPLHF
-	-	TRBV5-4	TRBJ2-1	TGTGCCAGCAGGCAGGGGATAGGTCAAGGTGAGCAGTTCTTC	CASRQGIGQGEQFF
-	TRBD1	TRBV6-6	TRBJ1-2	TGTGCCAGCAGTCCCCCCGGGACAGGGAACTATGGCTACACCTTC	CASSPPGTGNYGYTF
-	TRBD1	TRBV5-8	TRBJ2-1	TGTGCCAGCAGCCTCACAGGGGGTGGCTCCTACAATGAGCAGTTCTTC	CASSLTGGGSYNEQFF
-	TRBD1	TRBV7-2	TRBJ1-2	TGTGCCAGCAGCCTCAACAGGGGGCGTACTGATGGCTACACCTTC	CASSLNRGRTDGYTF
once	TRBD1	TRBV28	TRBJ1-2	TGTGCCAGCAGTTTATATCCGCAGGGGGACTATGGCTACACCTTC	CASSLYPQGDYGYTF
-	TRBD2	TRBV7-9	TRBJ2-3	TGTGCCAGCAGCCAGGGTGAACTGGCGGGGGGATCCAGCACAGATACGCAGTATTTT	CASSQGELAGGSSTDTQYF
-	-	TRBV28	TRBJ1-5	TGTGCCAGCAGCTCCGGGGGGTATAGCAATCAGCCCCAGCATTTT	CASSSGGYSNQPQHF
-	-	TRBV6-4	TRBJ2-1	TGTGCCAGCAGTGACTCGGGTCTAGCGAGGAATGAGCAGTTCTTC	CASSDSGLARNEQFF
-	TRBD1	TRBV6-5	TRBJ2-5	TGTGCCAGCAGTCGTCCCGGGACAGGGGTGACCCAGTACTTC	CASSRPGTGVTQYF
-	TRBD2	TRBV18	TRBJ2-1	TGTGCCAGCTCACCAACTAGCGGGGGTACACATGAGCAGTTCTTC	CASSPTSGGTHEQFF
few	-	TRBV10-1	TRBJ2-2	TGCGCCAGCAGTGAGTTTACAGGGCTAAACACCGGGGAGCTGTTTTTT	CASSEFTGLNTGELFF
-	-	TRBV2	TRBJ2-1	TGTGCCAGCAGGGGGCAGAGCTCCTACAATGAGCAGTTCTTC	CASRGQSSYNEQFF
-	-	TRBV20-1	TRBJ2-7	TGCAGTGCTAGACCGTCTTACGAGCAGTACTTC	CSARPSYEQYF
-	TRBD1	TRBV28	TRBJ2-7	TGTGCCAGCAGCTTGCGAGGGACAGGGTCCCTCGAGCAGTACTTC	CASSLRGTGSLEQYF
-	-	TRBV7-3	TRBJ1-2	TGTGCCAGCAGCCCCCAGTCCCTAAGGGAGGGCTACACCTTC	CASSPQSLREGYTF
-	-	TRBV7-3	TRBJ1-2	TGTGCCAGCAGCTTAACGGGGGCCCCTAACTATGGCTACACCTTC	CASSLTGAPNYGYTF
once	TRBD1	TRBV9	TRBJ1-6	TGTGCCAGCACCGGACAGGGAACGGGCTCACCCCTCCACTTT	CASTGQGTGSPLHF
-	-	TRBV30	TRBJ2-6	TGTGCTGGTGCAAGGGGAGGCGGGGCCAACGTCCTGACTTTC	CAGARGGGANVLTF
once	TRBD2	TRBV6-5	TRBJ2-7	TGTGCCAGCAGCTCCGGACTAGCGGGAGCACTCGAGCAGTACTTC	CASSSGLAGALEQYF
-	-	TRBV10-2	TRBJ1-5	TGCGCCAGCAGTGAGTCCGACACAAGCAATCAGCCCCAGCATTTT	CASSESDTSNQPQHF
-	-	TRBV7-8	TRBJ2-7	TGTGCCAGCAGCTTAGGGCGAGGAGGTCGTTACGAGCAGTACTTC	CASSLGRGGRYEQYF
many	-	TRBV28	TRBJ1-1	TGTGCCAGCAGTTACCGCGGGCCCCGTGAAGCTTTCTTT	CASSYRGPREAFF
-	-	TRBV28	TRBJ1-2	TGTGCCAGCAGTTTGGCAGGCGATGGCTACACCTTC	CASSLAGDGYTF
-	TRBD2	TRBV25-1	TRBJ2-2	TGTGCCAGCAGTGGGGGCCCACTAGCGGCGGTAGGGCTGTTTTTT	CASSGGPLAAVGLFF